The 29 T cell receptor beta chains in this list originate from one sample, sequenced in a study of T cells in Graves' hyperthyroidism and ophthalmopathy. The TCR beta CDR3 regions underwent amplification using RNA transcripts as the source. Using the HTBI primer set, a first-round RT-PCR was run on the TCR CDR3. One entry per CDR3 protein results from TCRdb running MiXCR on the multiplex PCR reads. The sample lists over 550,000 distinct CDR3 sequences; 15% to 20% were seen once. Sequences were obtained from blood. These receptors were collected from a woman aged 18 to 35 with Graves' hyperthyroidism.

This clonotype was observed a handful of times. V and J are TRBV7-2 and TRBJ2-1; D is ambiguous. CDR1 is SGHTA, CDR2 FQGNSA, per germline. V was shortened by 5 bases and J by 6 bases, with 11 bases between the two germline ends. The CDR3 covers 13 residues. The CDR3 nucleotides are TGTGCCAGCAGCGGGGTTGCCAGCAATGAGCAGTTCTTC. This codes for CASSGVASNEQFF.

This clonotype occurred many times. The CDR3 sequence: CASRAQGHYNSPLHF. The CDR3 region has the DNA TGTGCCAGCAGGGCACAGGGCCACTATAATTCACCCCTCCACTTT. J is TRBJ1-6 and V is TRBV12-3 or TRBV12-4; tentative D call: TRBD1 (6 bases). Deletions cut 6 bases from V and 3 bases from J, with 12 bases between. CDR3 length: 15 residues.

This chain uses TRBV19 with TRBJ2-1; D may match TRBD1 or TRBD2 (5 bases each). Between the trimmed V and J ends, which lost 4 bases and 5 bases, there was a span of 12 bases. In germline, CDR1 is LNHDA, CDR2 SQIVND (reference sequence). The CDR3 totals 14 residues. In nucleotides, the CDR3 is TGTGCCAGTAGTAAGACCGGGACGGACAATGAGCAGTTCTTC. It yields the protein CASSKTGTDNEQFF. Full variable domain (remainder filled in from reference TRBV19 and TRBJ2-1): DGGITQSPKYLFRKEGQNVTLSCEQNLNHDAMYWYRQDPGQGLRLIYYSQIVNDFQKGDIAEGYSVSREKKESFPLTVTSAQKNPTAFYLCASSKTGTDNEQFFGPGTRLTVL.

In this sample, this clonotype turned up many times. This chain's CDR3 is CASSGTGDSEKLFF. CDR3 DNA: TGTGCCAGCAGCGGGACAGGGGATAGTGAAAAACTGTTTTTT. J is TRBJ1-4 and V is TRBV6-1, with 10 bases that match TRBD1. V gave up 6 bases and J gave up 7 bases; unmatched junction bases: 5. This CDR3 is 14 amino acids long. Germline loops: CDR1 MNHNS, CDR2 SASEGT.

This clonotype was counted between two and nine times. V is TRBV12-3 or TRBV12-4 and J is TRBJ1-1; D is perhaps TRBD1 (5 bases). V lost 7 bases to trimming and J lost 5 bases, with 17 bases between them. This CDR3 is 14 amino acids long. The CDR3, as DNA: TGTGCCAGCAACGACGGGGGGGGACGGACTGAAGCTTTCTTT. It yields the protein CASNDGGGRTEAFF.

CDR3 loop: CSVEGPAGPGGQFF. The CDR3 DNA sequence: TGCAGCGTTGAAGGTCCAGCGGGACCGGGTGGGCAGTTCTTC. The chain combines TRBV29-1 with TRBJ2-1; the match to TRBD2 covers 7 bases. Germline CDR1 reads SQVTM; CDR2 reads ANQGSEA. CDR3 length: 14 residues. V shed 1 base, J shed 12 bases, and the junction held 12 bases outside the gene matches.

At least ten counts were recorded for this clonotype. The V gene is TRBV12-3 or TRBV12-4, the J gene TRBJ2-1, with 8 nucleotides matching TRBD2. The V and J ends lost 6 bases and 3 bases, in that order; junction bases with no gene match: 4. This CDR3 is built from 14 residues. The CDR3 DNA follows: TGTGCCAGCAGACCAGCGGGGGTCTACAATGAGCAGTTCTTC. Residues: CASRPAGVYNEQFF.

This clonotype appeared many times. V and J are TRBV7-2 and TRBJ1-5; D may be TRBD1 (5 bases). There are 15 residues in the CDR3. Germline CDR1 reads SGHTA; CDR2 reads FQGNSA. Trimming left V 4 bases short and J 7 bases short, with 17 bases between. CDR3 loop: CASSSQDRADQPQHF. The CDR3 DNA reads as TGTGCCAGCAGCTCACAGGACCGGGCGGACCAGCCCCAGCATTTT.

This clonotype has at least ten counts. The chain links TRBV7-9 to TRBJ2-1, with 13 bases aligning to TRBD2. The germline V gene encodes CDR1 SEHNR and CDR2 FQNEAQ (reference sequence). The CDR3 is 15 residues long. Unmatched junction bases numbered 8, after V lost 7 bases and J lost 8 bases. CDR3 coding DNA: TGTGCCAGCAATAAAATCGGGACTAGCGGGGATGAGCAGTTCTTC. This sequence encodes CASNKIGTSGDEQFF.

The J gene is TRBJ1-6, the V gene TRBV11-3; D ambiguous. The germline CDR1 and CDR2 sequences are SGHNT and YENEEA. V gave up 1 base and J gave up 5 bases, with 9 bases separating them. The CDR3 sequence is 15 residues long. Here the CDR3 DNA reads TGTGCCAGCAGCTTAGGACCCAGAAATAATTCACCCCTCCACTTT. Protein sequence: CASSLGPRNNSPLHF.

This clonotype was detected many times. V usage is TRBV12-3 or TRBV12-4 and J usage is TRBJ2-1, with TRBD2 as a possible D gene (5 bases). The CDR3 is 13 amino acids. V gave up 3 bases and J gave up 7 bases, with 10 bases separating them. This chain's CDR3 is CASSLLAGNEQFF. Written as DNA, the CDR3 is TGTGCCAGCAGTTTGCTAGCTGGAAATGAGCAGTTCTTC.

On this clonotype: This may be a read error: a much more frequent sequence differs by one nucleotide. The V and J genes are TRBV2 and TRBJ2-1; TRBD2 aligns across 8 bases. Per the germline V gene, CDR1 is SNHLY and CDR2 is FYNNEI. This CDR3 is built from 14 residues. Here the CDR3 reads CVREAGALNNEQFF. The CDR3 bases are TGTGTCAGGGAAGCGGGGGCCCTTAACAATGAGCAGTTCTTC.

This clonotype has a count of ten or more. The genes are TRBV12-3 or TRBV12-4 and TRBJ2-7; 7 nucleotides match TRBD2. Losses at the gene ends were 7 bases for V and 5 bases for J; bases not matched to a gene: 8. CDR3 length equals 13 residues. Here the CDR3 DNA reads TGTGCCAGCAAGAAACTAGCGACCCACGAGCAGTACTTC. Protein product: CASKKLATHEQYF.

This clonotype has just a few counts. This chain joins TRBV12-3 or TRBV12-4 and TRBJ1-1; D may be TRBD1 (5 bases). The V end was cut by 6 bases, the J end by 3 bases, with 8 bases between. The CDR3 extends over 12 amino acids. CDR3 loop: CASRGVYTEAFF. The CDR3 DNA reads as TGTGCCAGCAGGGGGGTATACACTGAAGCTTTCTTT.

This clonotype was found many times. This chain uses TRBV10-3 with TRBJ1-5, with D hard to call. The CDR3 is made up of 15 amino acids. Germline loops: CDR1 ENHRY, CDR2 SYGVKD. V lost 0 bases to trimming and J lost 2 bases, with 8 bases between them. This chain's CDR3 is CAISESAAGNQPQHF. The CDR3 bases are TGTGCCATCAGTGAGTCGGCCGCCGGCAATCAGCCCCAGCATTTT.

The gene calls are TRBV2 and TRBJ2-3, with 9 bases that match TRBD1. The V gene's germline CDR1 is SNHLY and CDR2 FYNNEI. There are 15 residues in the CDR3. The ends lost 10 bases at V and 4 bases at J; junction bases unmatched: 12. CDR3 in DNA: TGTGCCAACCCGGGACAGGGAGCTTCTGCAGATACGCAGTATTTT. Its protein product is CANPGQGASADTQYF.

This clonotype appeared many times. V usage is TRBV6-2 or TRBV6-3 and J usage is TRBJ2-3, with TRBD2 matching 11 bases. V was clipped by 0 bases and J by 1 base; unmatched bases: 9. The CDR3 has 19 amino acids. Looked up from germline, CDR1 is MNHEY and CDR2 is SVGEGT. The CDR3 DNA reads TGTGCCAGCAGTTACTCGTCCGGGACTAGCGGCTCCCGCACAGATACGCAGTATTTT. It encodes CASSYSSGTSGSRTDTQYF.

The genes are TRBV4-1 and TRBJ2-4, with D perhaps TRBD2 (6 bases). Germline CDR1 is MGHRA and CDR2 is YSYEKL. The CDR3 spans 17 residues. The V end lost 0 bases, the J end lost 2 bases, and 14 bases lay between the germline ends. CDR3 nucleotides: TGCGCCAGCAGCCAAGATCGGAGGGAGAGGACCAAAAACATTCAGTACTTC. This translates into CASSQDRRERTKNIQYF.

V gene TRBV3-1 combines with J gene TRBJ2-5; D possibly uses TRBD1 or TRBD2 (7 bases each). V lost 6 bases to trimming and J lost 4 bases, with 15 bases between them. The CDR3 is made up of 14 amino acids. From germline, CDR1 is LGHDT and CDR2 YNNKEL (reference sequence). The CDR3 bases are TGTGCCAGCAGATCAGGGGGGGCGAGAGAGACCCAGTACTTC. This codes for CASRSGGARETQYF.

As regards this clonotype: A much larger clone is a single base away; this may be a read error. The V call is TRBV7-2, the J call TRBJ2-7; D perhaps matches TRBD1 (6 bases). The V gene's germline CDR1 is SGHTA and CDR2 FQGNSA. The CDR3 is made up of 15 amino acids. The CDR3 loop reads CASSEGHFSSYERYF. The CDR3 bases are TGTGCCAGCAGCGAGGGACACTTTAGCTCCTACGAGCGGTACTTC.

This clonotype was recorded many times. The CDR3 DNA reads TGTGCCAGCTCACCGAGTCTACCGCGCGGAGGCGAGCAGTACTTC. It translates to CASSPSLPRGGEQYF. The rearrangement uses TRBV18 and TRBJ2-7; possible D gene TRBD2, 5 bases. This CDR3 spans 15 amino acids. The V end lost 3 bases, the J end lost 6 bases, and 18 bases lay between the germline ends. Germline CDR1 is KGHSH and CDR2 is LQKENI.

This clonotype was counted between two and nine times. The germline gene is not matched at one end of the junction; a read error may be the cause. The chain carries TRBV5-1 and TRBJ2-5, with D possibly being TRBD1 (5 bases). Germline V gene data show CDR1 as SGHRS and CDR2 as YFSETQ. The CDR3 extends over 15 amino acids. CDR3 DNA sequence: TGCGCCAGCAGCTTCACAGTAGGGGTCCAAGAGACCCAATACTTC. Translation gives CASSFTVGVQETQYF.

This clonotype was found many times. The chain combines TRBV12-3 or TRBV12-4 with TRBJ1-5; D is undetermined. The V end lost 3 bases, the J end lost 1 base, and 13 bases lay between the germline ends. The length of the CDR3 is 16 residues. The CDR3 is CASSFRTGLSNQPQHF. The CDR3, as DNA: TGTGCCAGCAGTTTTCGGACCGGACTAAGCAATCAGCCCCAGCATTTT.

Turning to this clonotype: A much larger clone differs from this one at a single base, so this may be a read error. The chain employs TRBV3-1 and TRBJ2-1; no firm D call. The CDR3 is made up of 13 amino acids. Germline CDR1 and CDR2: LGHDT and YNNKEL (reference sequence). CDR3 DNA sequence: TGTGCCGGCAGCCAGCTAACCTCCAATGAGCAGTTCTTC. This encodes CAGSQLTSNEQFF.

The chain joins TRBV12-3 or TRBV12-4 to TRBJ2-6, with TRBD1 matching 7 bases. The CDR3 is 15 residues long. The ends lost 4 bases at V and 2 bases at J; junction bases unmatched: 2. This chain's CDR3 is CASSSDRAGANVLTF. CDR3 nucleotides: TGTGCCAGCAGTTCCGACAGGGCTGGGGCCAACGTCCTGACTTTC.

This clonotype appeared a few times. The CDR3 region has the DNA TGTGCCAGCAGTTACCATAACAGGGGATATGGTAATGAAAAACTGTTTTTT. The encoded protein is CASSYHNRGYGNEKLFF. The V gene is TRBV6-5, the J gene TRBJ1-4, with 7 bases identical to TRBD1. CDR3 length: 17 residues. Germline-derived CDR1 and CDR2 are MNHEY and SVGAGI. V was clipped by 2 bases and J by 4 bases; unmatched bases: 10.

This clonotype was detected many times. V gene TRBV28 combines with J gene TRBJ2-7, with TRBD1 as a possible D gene (5 bases). Germline CDR1 MDHEN, CDR2 SYDVKM. Trimming cost V 4 bases and J 6 bases, with 19 bases left between them. The length of the CDR3 is 15 residues. The CDR3 DNA is TGTGCCAGCAGTTCTAACCCGCCCGCAGGGCCCGAGCAGTACTTC. Amino acid sequence: CASSSNPPAGPEQYF.

This clonotype has a handful of counts. V gene TRBV10-3 combines with J gene TRBJ2-7; TRBD1 or TRBD2 may be the D gene (5 bases each). The CDR3 is made up of 14 amino acids. Germline values: CDR1 ENHRY, CDR2 SYGVKD. V was trimmed by 10 bases and J by 2 bases, leaving 18 bases between them. CDR3: CATTPGTGTYEQYF. As DNA, the CDR3 is TGTGCCACCACCCCCGGGACGGGGACCTACGAGCAGTACTTC.

The gene calls are TRBV28 and TRBJ2-2, with 9 bases lining up with TRBD2. CDR1 and CDR2 (germline): MDHEN, SYDVKM. The CDR3 loop spans 20 amino acids. V lost 3 bases, J lost 5 bases, and 19 bases stayed unmatched. CDR3 loop: CASSFPGGLAGLFQTGELFF. In nucleotides, the CDR3 is TGTGCCAGCAGTTTTCCGGGGGGGCTAGCGGGACTCTTTCAAACCGGGGAGCTGTTTTTT.